The 5 T cell receptor beta chains in this list originate from one sample, sequenced in a study of tissue T cells after allogeneic stem cell transplantation. Measured with immunoSEQ multiplex PCR; TCRdb has only the in-frame clones, and not every one. The profile shows about 1,800 clones, roughly 47% of them singletons. The time point here: mouse harvest day 14 after allogeneic transplant. Tail vein injection delivered 10^7 T-cell-depleted bone marrow cells and 10^6 splenic CD5+ T cells. Material: gut tissue. The receptors come from a female BALB/c mouse given C57BL/6 T cells with graft-versus-host disease after an allogeneic hematopoietic cell transplant.

This clone came up a few times. Gene names follow the mouse nomenclature. Here the CDR3 reads CGARELGGSSYEQYF. The CDR3 DNA, read in part, is TGTGGTGCTAGGGAACTGGGGGGGAGCTCCTATGAACAGTAC. The genes are TRBV20 and TRBJ2-7, with 10 bases lining up with TRBD2. The sequence runs out 1 residue before the end of the CDR3; the remainder is reconstructed from the germline J gene. The CDR3 extends over 15 amino acids. Germline CDR1 and CDR2: GFQATS and STVNSAI. J gave up 0 bases and V 0 bases, and 2 bases lay outside the gene matches.

Worth noting for this clone: The listed genes are named as in mouse. The read terminates 1 residue ahead of where the CDR3 ends, so the germline J gene completes it. This sequence joins TRBV26 and TRBJ1-6; D is uncertain. TRBJ1-6 is recorded as an ORF, its role being uncertain. Looked up from germline, CDR1 is KGHPV and CDR2 is FQNQEV (reference sequence). Trimming cost V 2 bases and J 4 bases, with 3 bases left between them. This CDR3 contains 13 residues. The covered CDR3 bases are TGTGCCAGCAGTCTGAGGTATAATTCGCCCCTCTAC. This codes for CASSLRYNSPLY. The entire CDR3 is CASSLRYNSPLYF.

A note on this clone: Genes and germline come from the mouse. The read is 1 residue too short to cover the CDR3 end, so that end is filled in from the germline J gene. The rearrangement uses TRBV26 and TRBJ2-4; D call uncertain. The CDR3 is 13 amino acids. With 3 bases removed from V and 0 bases from J, the gap between germline ends came to 4 bases. Germline CDR1 is KGHPV and CDR2 is FQNQEV (reference sequence). Partial CDR3 DNA: TGTGCCAGCAGTCTAAGTAGTCAAAACACCTTGTAC. It codes for CASSLSSQNTLY. The entire CDR3 protein reads CASSLSSQNTLYF.

As regards this clone: Genes and germline come from the mouse. The CDR3 extends 1 residue past the end of the read, so its final part is completed from the germline J gene. The chain uses TRBV26 and TRBJ2-4; no reliable D call. CDR1 and CDR2 (germline): KGHPV, FQNQEV (reference sequence). V gave up 6 bases and J gave up 0 bases, with 7 bases separating them. The CDR3 is 13 amino acids. Partial CDR3 DNA: TGTGCCAGCAGACGGAATAGTCAAAACACCTTGTAC. Encoded protein: CASRRNSQNTLY. The whole CDR3 region reads CASRRNSQNTLYF.

This clone counts as large. The gene symbols are mouse symbols. The CDR3 extends 1 residue past the end of the read, so its final part is completed from the germline J gene. V is TRBV13-3 and J is TRBJ1-3; perhaps TRBD1 as D (6 bases). V was shortened by 3 bases and J by 0 bases, with 7 bases between the two germline ends. This CDR3 has 14 amino acids. Germline V lookup: CDR1 NNHDY, CDR2 SYVADS. The CDR3 sequence: CASSGTVSGNTLYF. Partial CDR3 DNA: TGTGCCAGCAGTGGGACAGTTTCTGGAAATACGCTCTAT.